The rows below give T cell receptor beta chains drawn from one sample of a study of T cells after yellow fever vaccination. TCRdb re-called the 5' RACE reads through MiXCR, storing one row per CDR3 protein. Of 340,000 or so distinct CDR3 sequences in the sample, under 15% were seen once. The sample in question was CD4+ T cells sorted from PBMCs, obtained 15 days after the yellow fever booster vaccination. The origin of the receptors is a young man who received the YFV17D yellow fever vaccine. CDR3s include the opening cysteine and the closing phenylalanine or tryptophan. A D gene is named only where the DNA matches it firmly. Some rows mark clone size as missing; the rest say once, few, many or name a class of expanded clone.

v_call: TRBV12-3/TRBV12-4; j_call: TRBJ1-2; d_call: -; clone_size: -; cdr3_nt: TGTGCCAGCAGTGAGACAGGTCGACTATATGGCTACACCTTC; cdr3_aa: CASSETGRLYGYTF
v_call: TRBV5-1; j_call: TRBJ2-2; d_call: -; clone_size: few; cdr3_nt: TGCGCCAGCATCCGGGACAATGGGGTCGGGGAGCTGTTTTTT; cdr3_aa: CASIRDNGVGELFF
v_call: TRBV7-9; j_call: TRBJ1-3; d_call: -; clone_size: few; cdr3_nt: TGTGCCAGCAGCCTGAATACTGGAAACACCATATATTTT; cdr3_aa: CASSLNTGNTIYF
v_call: TRBV4-1; j_call: TRBJ1-2; d_call: TRBD1; clone_size: many; cdr3_nt: TGCGCCAGCAGCCAAGATCGAAGGACAGGGAACTATGGCTACACCTTC; cdr3_aa: CASSQDRRTGNYGYTF
v_call: TRBV24-1; j_call: TRBJ2-5; d_call: -; clone_size: many; cdr3_nt: TGTGCCACCAGTGATGGTCCTACGGAGACCCAGTACTTC; cdr3_aa: CATSDGPTETQYF
v_call: TRBV12-3/TRBV12-4; j_call: TRBJ1-6; d_call: TRBD1; clone_size: few; cdr3_nt: TGTGCCAGCAGTTTAGGCGGACAGGGCATCCCCCTCCACTTT; cdr3_aa: CASSLGGQGIPLHF
v_call: TRBV7-2; j_call: TRBJ2-3; d_call: TRBD2; clone_size: -; cdr3_nt: TGTGCCAGCAGCCCCTTCCTCAGCGGGGGGGCCTATACGCAGTATTTT; cdr3_aa: CASSPFLSGGAYTQYF
v_call: TRBV27; j_call: TRBJ1-1; d_call: TRBD1; clone_size: few; cdr3_nt: TGTGCCAGCAGTTCCCTCGACAGGGTAGGTGAAGCTTTCTTT; cdr3_aa: CASSSLDRVGEAFF
v_call: TRBV9; j_call: TRBJ1-6; d_call: -; clone_size: -; cdr3_nt: TGTGCCAGCAGCGCACAGGGAAATTCACCCCTCCACTTT; cdr3_aa: CASSAQGNSPLHF
v_call: TRBV7-2; j_call: TRBJ1-5; d_call: -; clone_size: many; cdr3_nt: TGTGCCAGCAGCTTATACGGGGCGGATCAGCCCCAGCATTTT; cdr3_aa: CASSLYGADQPQHF
v_call: TRBV4-2; j_call: TRBJ1-5; d_call: -; clone_size: few; cdr3_nt: TGTGCCAGCAGCTGGGAGGCGGGGAGTAATCAGCCCCAGCATTTT; cdr3_aa: CASSWEAGSNQPQHF
v_call: TRBV2; j_call: TRBJ1-1; d_call: TRBD1; clone_size: -; cdr3_nt: TGTGCCAGCAGCCAGGGACAGGGAGGGCATACTGAAGCTTTCTTT; cdr3_aa: CASSQGQGGHTEAFF
v_call: TRBV20-1; j_call: TRBJ1-5; d_call: -; clone_size: few; cdr3_nt: TGCAGTGCTAGAGTCACCGGCGGTGGTCCTCCTGGGACTCAGCCCCAGCATTTT; cdr3_aa: CSARVTGGGPPGTQPQHF
v_call: TRBV7-9; j_call: TRBJ2-3; d_call: -; clone_size: few; cdr3_nt: TGTGCCAGCAGCCCATCGGGGACTTTCCTCACAGATACGCAGTATTTT; cdr3_aa: CASSPSGTFLTDTQYF
v_call: TRBV7-9; j_call: TRBJ1-2; d_call: TRBD1; clone_size: -; cdr3_nt: TGTGCCAGCAGTCCCCGACAGGGGGCTTCCAACTATGGCTACACCTTC; cdr3_aa: CASSPRQGASNYGYTF
v_call: TRBV10-2; j_call: TRBJ1-3; d_call: TRBD1; clone_size: many; cdr3_nt: TGCGCCAGCACTGACAGGGCTGGAAACACCATATATTTT; cdr3_aa: CASTDRAGNTIYF
v_call: TRBV6-6; j_call: TRBJ1-1; d_call: -; clone_size: few; cdr3_nt: TGTGCCAGCAGTTCCTCCCCAAGGTACACTGAAGCTTTCTTT; cdr3_aa: CASSSSPRYTEAFF
v_call: TRBV20-1; j_call: TRBJ2-3; d_call: -; clone_size: many; cdr3_nt: TGCAGTGCTAGAACTTCCGGCACAGATACGCAGTATTTT; cdr3_aa: CSARTSGTDTQYF
v_call: TRBV4-3; j_call: TRBJ1-2; d_call: -; clone_size: few; cdr3_nt: TGCGCCAGCAGCCCGAGGGGGGGGAACTATGGCTACACCTTC; cdr3_aa: CASSPRGGNYGYTF
v_call: TRBV29-1; j_call: TRBJ1-1; d_call: -; clone_size: few; cdr3_nt: TGCAGCGTCTCGCCCTACAAGAACACTGAAGCTTTCTTT; cdr3_aa: CSVSPYKNTEAFF
v_call: TRBV5-1; j_call: TRBJ2-7; d_call: -; clone_size: -; cdr3_nt: TGCGCCAGCAGCCGCGAAGGGGTCGAGCAGTACTTC; cdr3_aa: CASSREGVEQYF
v_call: TRBV18; j_call: TRBJ2-7; d_call: -; clone_size: few; cdr3_nt: TGTGCCAGCTCACCAAATCGGGCCCACGAGCAGTACTTC; cdr3_aa: CASSPNRAHEQYF
v_call: TRBV4-3; j_call: TRBJ2-5; d_call: TRBD2; clone_size: -; cdr3_nt: TGCGCCAGCAGCCAAGACAGCGGGGTGGGAGGAGAGACCCAGTACTTC; cdr3_aa: CASSQDSGVGGETQYF
v_call: TRBV6-5; j_call: TRBJ1-5; d_call: -; clone_size: -; cdr3_nt: TGTGCCAGCAGCCTTGGACGGCCAGGCCTTGGACAGCCCCAGCATTTT; cdr3_aa: CASSLGRPGLGQPQHF
v_call: TRBV7-7; j_call: TRBJ2-6; d_call: -; clone_size: -; cdr3_nt: TGTGCTAGCAGCCCCATGGCGGGCTCTGGGGCCAACGTCCTGACTTTC; cdr3_aa: CASSPMAGSGANVLTF
v_call: TRBV7-2; j_call: TRBJ1-2; d_call: -; clone_size: few; cdr3_nt: TGTGCCAGCAGCTTAGGTCCCAGACCCTATGGCTACACCTTC; cdr3_aa: CASSLGPRPYGYTF
v_call: TRBV9; j_call: TRBJ1-2; d_call: -; clone_size: few; cdr3_nt: TGTGCCAGCAGCCCCTCCGGCGGGTTCTATGGCTACACCTTC; cdr3_aa: CASSPSGGFYGYTF
v_call: TRBV5-5; j_call: TRBJ1-5; d_call: -; clone_size: -; cdr3_nt: TGTGCCAGCAGCTTGGGGCAGGGAGGGCCATATCAGCCCCAGCATTTT; cdr3_aa: CASSLGQGGPYQPQHF
v_call: TRBV20-1; j_call: TRBJ2-3; d_call: TRBD1; clone_size: -; cdr3_nt: TGCAGTGCTAGGCAGGGGGCAACGCAGTATTTT; cdr3_aa: CSARQGATQYF
v_call: TRBV7-8; j_call: TRBJ2-1; d_call: -; clone_size: few; cdr3_nt: TGTGCCAGCAGCCTAGGAAACGCCCAGCGGCAGTTCTTC; cdr3_aa: CASSLGNAQRQFF
v_call: TRBV11-2; j_call: TRBJ2-3; d_call: TRBD2; clone_size: few; cdr3_nt: TGTGCCAGCAGCTTAGTGGGACTAGCGGGGAGAGATACGCAGTATTTT; cdr3_aa: CASSLVGLAGRDTQYF
v_call: TRBV7-8; j_call: TRBJ1-1; d_call: -; clone_size: -; cdr3_nt: TGTGCCAGTGGGGGGACGCAGGGCCACACTGAAGCTTTCTTT; cdr3_aa: CASGGTQGHTEAFF
v_call: TRBV20-1; j_call: TRBJ1-1; d_call: TRBD1; clone_size: -; cdr3_nt: TGCAGTGCTCGTACCACAGGGGTGAACACTGAAGCTTTCTTT; cdr3_aa: CSARTTGVNTEAFF
v_call: TRBV7-2; j_call: TRBJ2-3; d_call: TRBD2; clone_size: -; cdr3_nt: TGTGCCAGCAGCTCAGCGGGGAGCACAGATACGCAGTATTTT; cdr3_aa: CASSSAGSTDTQYF